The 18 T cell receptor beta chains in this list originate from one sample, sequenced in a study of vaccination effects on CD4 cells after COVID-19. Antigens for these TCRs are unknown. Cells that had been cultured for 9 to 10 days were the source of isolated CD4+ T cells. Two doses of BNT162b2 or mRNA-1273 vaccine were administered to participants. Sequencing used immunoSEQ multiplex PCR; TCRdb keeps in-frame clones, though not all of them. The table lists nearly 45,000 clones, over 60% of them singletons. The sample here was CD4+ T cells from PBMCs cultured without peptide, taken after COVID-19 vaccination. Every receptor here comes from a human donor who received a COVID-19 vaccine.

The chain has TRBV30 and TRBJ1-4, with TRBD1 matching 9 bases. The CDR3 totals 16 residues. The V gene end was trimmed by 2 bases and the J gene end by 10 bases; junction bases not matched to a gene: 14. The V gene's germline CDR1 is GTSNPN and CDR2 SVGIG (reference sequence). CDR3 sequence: CAWSLYPGQGGGKLFF. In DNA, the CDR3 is TGTGCCTGGAGTTTGTACCCGGGACAGGGTGGTGGAAAACTGTTTTTT.

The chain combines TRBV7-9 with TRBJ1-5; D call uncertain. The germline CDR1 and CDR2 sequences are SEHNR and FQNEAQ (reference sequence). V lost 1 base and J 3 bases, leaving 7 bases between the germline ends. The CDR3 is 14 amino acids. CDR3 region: CASSLDGVNQPQHF. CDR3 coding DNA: TGTGCCAGCAGCTTAGATGGGGTCAATCAGCCCCAGCATTTT. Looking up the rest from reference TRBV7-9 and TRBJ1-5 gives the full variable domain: DTGVSQNPRHKITKRGQNVTFRCDPISEHNRLYWYRQTLGQGPEFLTYFQNEAQLEKSRLLSDRFSAERPKGSFSTLEIQRTEQGDSAMYLCASSLDGVNQPQHFGDGTRLSIL.

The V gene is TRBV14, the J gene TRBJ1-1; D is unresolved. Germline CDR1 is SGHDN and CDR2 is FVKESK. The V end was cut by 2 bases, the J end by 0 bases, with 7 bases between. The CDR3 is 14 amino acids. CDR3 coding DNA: TGTGCCAGCAGCCAACCCACCTTGAACACTGAAGCTTTCTTT. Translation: CASSQPTLNTEAFF.

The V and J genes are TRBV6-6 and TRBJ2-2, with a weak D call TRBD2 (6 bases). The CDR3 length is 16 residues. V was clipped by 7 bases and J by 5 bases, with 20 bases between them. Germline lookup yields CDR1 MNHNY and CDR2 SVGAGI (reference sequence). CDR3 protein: CASTLPIGGRTGELFF. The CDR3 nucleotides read TGTGCCAGCACACTCCCAATCGGGGGTCGGACCGGGGAGCTGTTTTTT.

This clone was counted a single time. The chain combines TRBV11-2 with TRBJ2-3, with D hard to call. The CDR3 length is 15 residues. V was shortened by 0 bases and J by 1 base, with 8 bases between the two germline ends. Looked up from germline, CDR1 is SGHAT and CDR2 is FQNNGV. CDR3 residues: CASSLDGYGTDTQYF. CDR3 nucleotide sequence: TGTGCCAGCAGCTTAGATGGCTACGGCACAGATACGCAGTATTTT.

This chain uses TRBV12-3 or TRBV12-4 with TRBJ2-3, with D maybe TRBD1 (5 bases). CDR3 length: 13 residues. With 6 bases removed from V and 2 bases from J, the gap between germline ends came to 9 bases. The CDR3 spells CASSLDTTDTQYF. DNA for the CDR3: TGTGCCAGCAGCTTGGACACCACAGATACGCAGTATTTT.

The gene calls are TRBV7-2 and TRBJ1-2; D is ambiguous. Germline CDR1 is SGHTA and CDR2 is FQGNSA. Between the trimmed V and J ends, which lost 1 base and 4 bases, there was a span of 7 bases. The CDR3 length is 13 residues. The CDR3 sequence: CASSLGQTYGYTF. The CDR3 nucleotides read TGTGCCAGCAGCTTAGGGCAGACCTATGGCTACACCTTC.

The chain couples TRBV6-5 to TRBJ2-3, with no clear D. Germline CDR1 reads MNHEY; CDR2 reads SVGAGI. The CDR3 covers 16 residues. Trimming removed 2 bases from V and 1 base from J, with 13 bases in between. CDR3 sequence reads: CASSYGRASGTDTQYF. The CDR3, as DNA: TGTGCCAGCAGTTACGGAAGGGCGTCGGGCACAGATACGCAGTATTTT.

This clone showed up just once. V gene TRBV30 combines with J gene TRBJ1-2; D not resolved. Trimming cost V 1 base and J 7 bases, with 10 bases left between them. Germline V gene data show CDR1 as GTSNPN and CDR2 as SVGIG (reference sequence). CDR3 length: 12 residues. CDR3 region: CAWSASDAGYTF. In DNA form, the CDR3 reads TGTGCCTGGAGTGCATCCGACGCTGGCTACACCTTC. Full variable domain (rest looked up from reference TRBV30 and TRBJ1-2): SQTIHQWPATLVQPVGSPLSLECTVEGTSNPNLYWYRQAAGRGLQLLFYSVGIGQISSEVPQNLSASRPQDRQFILSSKKLLLSDSGFYLCAWSASDAGYTFGSGTRLTVV.

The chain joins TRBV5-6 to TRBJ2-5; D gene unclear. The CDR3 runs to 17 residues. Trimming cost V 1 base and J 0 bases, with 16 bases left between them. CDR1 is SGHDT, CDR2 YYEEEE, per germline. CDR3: CASSLIAQWMYQETQYF. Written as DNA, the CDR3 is TGTGCCAGCAGCTTGATCGCTCAATGGATGTACCAAGAGACCCAGTACTTC. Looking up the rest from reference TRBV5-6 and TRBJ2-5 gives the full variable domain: DAGVTQSPTHLIKTRGQQVTLRCSPKSGHDTVSWYQQALGQGPQFIFQYYEEEERQRGNFPDRFSGHQFPNYSSELNVNALLLGDSALYLCASSLIAQWMYQETQYFGPGTRLLVL.

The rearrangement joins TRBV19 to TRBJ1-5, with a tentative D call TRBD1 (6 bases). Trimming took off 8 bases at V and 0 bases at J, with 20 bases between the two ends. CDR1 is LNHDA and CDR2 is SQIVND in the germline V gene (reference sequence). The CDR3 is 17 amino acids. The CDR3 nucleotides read TGTGCCAGTGGCCTTCGGGGGGCAGGGTATAGCAATCAGCCCCAGCATTTT. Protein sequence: CASGLRGAGYSNQPQHF.

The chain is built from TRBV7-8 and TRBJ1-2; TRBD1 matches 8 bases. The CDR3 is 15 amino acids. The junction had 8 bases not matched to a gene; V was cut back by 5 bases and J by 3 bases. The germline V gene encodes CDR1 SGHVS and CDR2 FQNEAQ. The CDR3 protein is CASSVTGTGDYGYTF. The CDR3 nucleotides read TGTGCCAGCAGCGTCACCGGGACAGGCGACTATGGCTACACCTTC.

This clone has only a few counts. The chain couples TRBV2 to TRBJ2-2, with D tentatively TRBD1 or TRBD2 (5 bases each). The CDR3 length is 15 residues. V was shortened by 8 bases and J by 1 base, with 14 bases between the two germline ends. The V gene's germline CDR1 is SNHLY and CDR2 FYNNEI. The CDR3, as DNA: TGTGCCAGCGCCCGGGACCCCCAGAACACCGGGGAGCTGTTTTTT. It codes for CASARDPQNTGELFF.

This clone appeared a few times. The DNA of the CDR3 is TGTGCCAGCAGCTTAGATCTGGGAGGACAGCCCCAGCATTTT. Protein product: CASSLDLGGQPQHF. The V and J genes are TRBV7-9 and TRBJ1-5; D unresolved. The CDR3 runs to 14 residues. Germline-derived CDR1 and CDR2 are SEHNR and FQNEAQ (reference sequence). V lost 1 base to trimming and J lost 7 bases, with 11 bases between them.

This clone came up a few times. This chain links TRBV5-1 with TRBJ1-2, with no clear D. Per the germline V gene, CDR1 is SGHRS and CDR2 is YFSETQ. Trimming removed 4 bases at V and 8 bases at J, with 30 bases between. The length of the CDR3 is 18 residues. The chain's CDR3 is CASSERGIRQFLPGGYTF. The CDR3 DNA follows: TGCGCCAGCAGCGAGAGAGGAATTAGGCAGTTCTTACCGGGAGGCTACACCTTC.

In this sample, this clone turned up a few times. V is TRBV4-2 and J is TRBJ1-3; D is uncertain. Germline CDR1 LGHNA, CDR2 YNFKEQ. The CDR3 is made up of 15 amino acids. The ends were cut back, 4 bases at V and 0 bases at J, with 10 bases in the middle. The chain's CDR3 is CASSLLGISGNTIYF. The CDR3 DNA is TGTGCCAGCAGCCTCTTAGGGATCTCTGGAAACACCATATATTTT.

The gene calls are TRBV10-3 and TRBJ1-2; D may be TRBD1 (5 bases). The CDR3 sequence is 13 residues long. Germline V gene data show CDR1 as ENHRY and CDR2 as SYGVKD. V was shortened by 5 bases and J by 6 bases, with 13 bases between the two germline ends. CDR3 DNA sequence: TGTGCCATCAGTTTTGAGGGACCGGATGGCTACACCTTC. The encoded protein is CAISFEGPDGYTF.

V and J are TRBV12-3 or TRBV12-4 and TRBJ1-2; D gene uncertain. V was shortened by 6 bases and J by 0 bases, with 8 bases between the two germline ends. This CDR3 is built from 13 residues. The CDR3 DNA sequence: TGTGCCAGCAGCGTCGGGGCTAACTATGGCTACACCTTC. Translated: CASSVGANYGYTF.